This T cell receptor (beta chain) comes out of a study of T-cell memory formation after mild COVID-19. About this clonotype: Its target is unknown.

The study, taken as a whole, reports: Cross-reactive memory appears to have joined, as suggested by some responding clones showing up in pre-infection memory. Specificity for SARS-CoV-2 was not confirmed among the second-wave clones peaking on day 37. Largely, contracting CD4+ clones fell within CM and EM, and contracting CD8+ clones within EMRA.

TCR alpha and TCR beta cDNA libraries carrying sample barcodes and UMIs were produced by 5'RACE using constant-segment primers. Each CDR3 protein is one row after TCRdb ran MiXCR on the 5' RACE reads. The table has 350,000 to 500,000 distinct CDR3 sequences, roughly 18% seen once; the top ten hold around a fifth. This clonotype was sampled from a man between 18 and 35 years old who had mild COVID-19 (a few samples of this study predate the infection). Cell type and time point are not known. The material sequenced was PBMCs or a T cell subset sorted from them (not recorded which).

CDR3 sequence: CASRIGGGNYGYTF. Here the CDR3 DNA reads TGTGCCAGCAGGATTGGAGGGGGCAACTATGGCTACACCTTC. The chain has TRBV5-5 and TRBJ1-2, with 7 bases identical to TRBD1. The CDR3 length is 14 residues. Germline trimming cut 5 bases from V and 2 bases from J; bases unmatched to any gene: 6. Germline V gene lookup returns CDR1 SGHKS and CDR2 YYEKEE (reference sequence).